Sequencing of this T cell receptor (beta chain) was carried out in a study of a mutant IDH1 vaccine in newly diagnosed glioma. Overall study context: Patients received vaccination from 4-6 weeks after radiotherapy alone, or with temozolomide cycles. Treated patients, 62.5% male and roughly 40% female, averaged approximately 40 years of age.

As for time point: week 23, last vaccination. Each dose delivered 300 ug of mutant IDH1 20-mer peptide subcutaneously with imiquimod. Study findings and constraints: Of the patients, around 93% had vaccine-induced immune responses. The authors found pseudoprogression apparently unrelated to changes in top peripheral T cell clonotypes.

For this clone: Its antigen is unidentified.

Using immunoSEQ multiplex PCR, the repertoire was profiled, and TCRdb retains in-frame clones only, with some absent. The table includes tens of thousands of clones, 81% detected once. Germline assignment: CDR1 LNHDA and CDR2 SQIVND (reference sequence). Between the trimmed V and J ends, which lost 3 bases and 7 bases, there was a span of 15 bases. The CDR3 consists of 15 residues. This receptor was identified in a man aged 40-49 years with glioma. The input for sequencing was PBMCs, taken from a glioma patient whose treatment included an IDH1 peptide vaccine. The chain combines TRBV19 with TRBJ2-2, with unresolved D. The CDR3 reads CASSISRWQSGELFF. The CDR3, as DNA: TGTGCCAGTAGTATTTCGAGGTGGCAGAGCGGGGAGCTGTTTTTT.